A single sample is the source of the 17 T cell receptor beta chains below, sequenced in a study of regulatory T cells in long-lasting Graves disease. HTBI primers from iRepertoire and Arm-PCR of CDR3 regions yielded the TCR beta libraries. MiXCR, run by TCRdb on the multiplex PCR reads, gives a single entry per CDR3 protein. The sample includes 600,000 to 800,000 distinct CDR3 sequences, 30% seen only once; the top ten take under 55%. Time point described: persistent/refractory GD, antithyroid drugs over 5 years with positive TRAb. The TCR library used RNA extracted from PBMCs. The input for sequencing was peripheral blood mononuclear cells (PBMCs), taken when the disease was refractory, from a patient treated with antithyroid drugs. Receptor source: a female donor with Graves disease.

The DNA of the CDR3 is TGTGCCTGGAGTGGCGGCTGGGGCGAGCAGTACTTC. Its protein product is CAWSGGWGEQYF. V gene TRBV30 combines with J gene TRBJ2-7; D gene unclear. The CDR3 sequence is 12 residues long. Looked up from germline, CDR1 is GTSNPN and CDR2 is SVGIG (reference sequence). Trimming pared 1 base from V and 6 bases from J, leaving 10 bases between.

CDR3 nucleotides: TGTGCCAGCAGCTTCCCCGGACTTGTCCCGGGGGGCATTCAGTACTTC. This translates into CASSFPGLVPGGIQYF. This sequence joins TRBV7-9 and TRBJ2-4; TRBD2 matches 7 bases. There are 16 residues in the CDR3. The germline V gene has CDR1 SEHNR and CDR2 FQNEAQ (reference sequence). V dropped 3 bases and J dropped 9; count of bases not matched to a gene: 14.

This chain's CDR3 is CASNSGEKLFF. CDR3 nucleotides: TGTGCCAGTAACAGCGGGGAAAAACTGTTTTTT. The rearrangement uses TRBV19 and TRBJ1-4; D not resolved. Trimming cost V 7 bases and J 8 bases, with 8 bases left between them. Germline V lookup: CDR1 LNHDA, CDR2 SQIVND (reference sequence). This CDR3 spans 11 amino acids. Supplemented by reference TRBV19 and TRBJ1-4, the full variable domain reads DGGITQSPKYLFRKEGQNVTLSCEQNLNHDAMYWYRQDPGQGLRLIYYSQIVNDFQKGDIAEGYSVSREKKESFPLTVTSAQKNPTAFYLCASNSGEKLFFGSGTQLSVL.

The gene calls are TRBV9 and TRBJ2-2; 7 bases line up with TRBD2. The V and J ends lost 3 bases and 3 bases, in that order; junction bases with no gene match: 5. Germline loops: CDR1 SGDLS, CDR2 YYNGEE. This CDR3 contains 15 residues. CDR3 DNA sequence: TGTGCCAGCAGCGGCCTAGCGGCAGACACCGGGGAGCTGTTTTTT. Its translation is CASSGLAADTGELFF.

V and J are TRBV6-2 or TRBV6-3 and TRBJ1-5; D uncertain. CDR1 is MNHEY and CDR2 is SVGEGT in the germline V gene. CDR3 length: 13 residues. V lost 2 bases and J 3 bases, leaving 5 bases between the germline ends. The CDR3 protein is CASSYENNQPQHF. CDR3 DNA: TGTGCCAGCAGTTACGAGAACAATCAGCCCCAGCATTTT.

This clonotype was seen only once. A read error may explain this, as a much larger clone is one base away. CDR3 residues: CASSPAPTGIEGPFF. The CDR3 DNA reads TGTGCCAGCAGTCCGGCCCCGACAGGGATTGAGGGACCGTTTTTT. The genes are TRBV12-3 or TRBV12-4 and TRBJ1-4; 7 bases line up with TRBD1. V was clipped by 5 bases and J by 16 bases; unmatched bases: 19. This CDR3 is built from 15 residues.

The rearrangement joins TRBV25-1 to TRBJ2-7, with 9 bases fitting TRBD1. CDR1 is MGHDK and CDR2 is SYGVNS in the germline V gene. Trimming at V came to 2 bases and at J to 0 bases, leaving 2 bases not matched to a gene. The CDR3 runs 15 residues. The CDR3 nucleotides are TGTGCCAGCAGTGAAATACAGGGGGCCTCCTACGAGCAGTACTTC. Its protein product is CASSEIQGASYEQYF.

The chain recombines TRBV5-5 with TRBJ2-2; possible D gene TRBD2, 5 bases. Germline V gene sequence: CDR1 SGHKS, CDR2 YYEKEE (reference sequence). The V end lost 0 bases, the J end lost 3 bases, and 9 bases lay between the germline ends. This CDR3 has 15 residues. The CDR3 reads CASSLVGEDTGELFF. As DNA, the CDR3 is TGTGCCAGCAGCTTGGTGGGAGAGGACACCGGGGAGCTGTTTTTT.

This clonotype was observed a few times. This sequence joins TRBV20-1 and TRBJ1-4; D call uncertain. V was trimmed by 6 bases and J by 6 bases, leaving 20 bases between them. Germline V lookup: CDR1 DFQATT, CDR2 SNEGSKA (reference sequence). The CDR3 covers 15 residues. The CDR3 nucleotides are TGCAGTGCAAGGGATGGCCTGGGAAGGGATGAAAAACTGTTTTTT. Translated: CSARDGLGRDEKLFF.

This clonotype was observed a few times. The rearrangement joins TRBV6-1 to TRBJ2-7, with 7 positions matching TRBD2. Trimming at V came to 7 bases and at J to 5 bases, leaving 11 bases not matched to a gene. Germline V gene data show CDR1 as MNHNS and CDR2 as SASEGT. The CDR3 runs to 14 residues. CDR3 region: CASTSGGPRDEQYF. In DNA, the CDR3 is TGTGCCAGCACGTCGGGGGGACCGAGGGACGAGCAGTACTTC.

This clonotype was detected only a few times. V usage is TRBV12-3 or TRBV12-4 and J usage is TRBJ2-5; perhaps TRBD2 as D (5 bases). The ends were cut back, 7 bases at V and 1 base at J, with 13 bases in the middle. The CDR3 has 14 amino acids. The CDR3 region has the DNA TGTGCCAGCACCACCCGGGGTAGCCAAGAGACCCAGTACTTC. It is translated as CASTTRGSQETQYF.

The chain has TRBV11-2 and TRBJ1-1; 9 bases are a match to TRBD1. The CDR3 contains 16 residues. V shed 3 bases, J shed 0 bases, and the junction held 5 bases outside the gene matches. CDR1 and CDR2 (germline): SGHAT, FQNNGV. The CDR3 DNA reads TGTGCCAGCAGCTTGGGGACAGGGTCAATGAACACTGAAGCTTTCTTT. Protein: CASSLGTGSMNTEAFF.

A few counts support this clonotype. The genes are TRBV6-1 and TRBJ1-4, with a possible D match to TRBD1 (6 bases). V was pared by 5 bases and J by 6 bases, with 13 bases between. The CDR3 is 14 amino acids. CDR1 and CDR2 from the germline V gene are MNHNS and SASEGT. CDR3 loop: CASSIQGNDEKLFF. In DNA, the CDR3 is TGTGCCAGCAGTATACAGGGAAATGATGAAAAACTGTTTTTT.

This chain joins TRBV19 and TRBJ2-7, with 10 bases lining up with TRBD1. CDR3 length: 14 amino acids. Germline V gene sequence: CDR1 LNHDA, CDR2 SQIVND (reference sequence). V trimming: 5 bases; J trimming: 3 bases; junction bases outside the gene matches: 4. Here the CDR3 reads CASSRTGGYYEQYF. For the CDR3, the DNA is TGTGCCAGTAGTCGGACAGGGGGTTACTACGAGCAGTACTTC.

The chain joins TRBV15 to TRBJ2-6; no definite D call. Trimming shortened V by 8 bases and J by 2 bases, and 16 bases separated the two germline ends. This CDR3 has 16 residues. Germline CDR1 LNHNV, CDR2 YYDKDF (reference sequence). DNA for the CDR3: TGTGCCACCGCAAAAGGCGGTGGGGCTGGGGCCAACGTCCTGACTTTC. As protein: CATAKGGGAGANVLTF.

The CDR3: CASSLTGRDPPLHF. In DNA form, the CDR3 reads TGTGCCAGCAGCCTGACAGGGAGAGATCCACCCCTCCACTTT. The chain carries TRBV7-9 and TRBJ1-6; 7 nucleotides match TRBD1. The CDR3 has 14 amino acids. V lost 5 bases to trimming and J lost 11 bases; unmatched junction nucleotides: 9. Per the germline V gene, CDR1 is SEHNR and CDR2 is FQNEAQ (reference sequence).

This clonotype was recorded many times. This sequence joins TRBV28 and TRBJ2-7; 9 nucleotides match TRBD1. Germline V CDR1 and CDR2: MDHEN, SYDVKM. This CDR3 has 17 amino acids. V dropped 6 bases and J dropped 3; count of bases not matched to a gene: 15. As DNA, the CDR3 is TGTGCCAGCAGCTATGGACAGGGGATCCACGGAGTCTACGAGCAGTACTTC. It specifies CASSYGQGIHGVYEQYF.